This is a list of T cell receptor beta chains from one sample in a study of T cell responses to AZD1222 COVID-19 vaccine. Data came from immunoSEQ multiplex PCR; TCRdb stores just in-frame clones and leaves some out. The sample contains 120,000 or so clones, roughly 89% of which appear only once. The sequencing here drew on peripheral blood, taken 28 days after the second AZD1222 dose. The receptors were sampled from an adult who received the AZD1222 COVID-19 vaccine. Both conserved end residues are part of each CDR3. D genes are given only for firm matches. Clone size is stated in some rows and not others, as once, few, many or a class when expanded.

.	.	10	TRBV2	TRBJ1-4	CASGGEKLFF	TGTGCCAGCGGGGGAGAAAAACTGTTTTTT
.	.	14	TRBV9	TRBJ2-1	CASSVSYGLNEQFF	TGTGCCAGCAGCGTCAGCTATGGGCTTAATGAGCAGTTCTTC
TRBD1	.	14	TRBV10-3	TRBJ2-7	CAISHEPDRVEQYF	TGTGCCATCAGTCACGAACCGGACAGGGTCGAGCAGTACTTC
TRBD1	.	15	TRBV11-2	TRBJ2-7	CASVTLGTGSYEQYF	TGTGCCAGCGTTACTTTGGGGACAGGGTCCTACGAGCAGTACTTC
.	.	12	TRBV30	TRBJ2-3	CAWNSNTDTQYF	TGTGCCTGGAACTCAAACACAGATACGCAGTATTTT
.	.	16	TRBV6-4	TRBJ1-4	CASSDEPGQYCEKLFF	TGTGCCAGCAGTGACGAACCGGGACAATACTGCGAAAAACTGTTTTTT
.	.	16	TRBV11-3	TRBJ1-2	CASSLGGKIGIYGYTF	TGTGCCAGCAGCTTAGGAGGTAAAATAGGGATTTATGGCTACACCTTC
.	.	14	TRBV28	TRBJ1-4	CASRDATVNEKLFF	TGTGCCAGCAGAGACGCGACGGTGAATGAAAAACTGTTTTTT
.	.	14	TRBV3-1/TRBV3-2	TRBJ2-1	CASMQGTGYNEQFF	TGTGCCAGCATGCAGGGGACTGGATACAATGAGCAGTTCTTC
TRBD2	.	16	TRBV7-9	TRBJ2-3	CASSTRGGRSTDTQYF	TGTGCCAGCAGTACGAGGGGAGGGCGGAGCACAGATACGCAGTATTTT
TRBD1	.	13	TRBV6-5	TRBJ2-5	CASSPGGTETQYF	TGTGCCAGCAGTCCAGGGGGTACAGAGACCCAGTACTTC
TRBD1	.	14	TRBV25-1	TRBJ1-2	CASSVTGTVAGYTF	TGTGCCAGCAGTGTGACCGGGACAGTTGCTGGCTACACCTTC
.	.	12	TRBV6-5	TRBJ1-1	CASRGAAGLAFF	TGTGCCAGCAGGGGGGCAGCGGGGCTGGCTTTCTTT
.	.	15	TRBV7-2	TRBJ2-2	CASSLAGADTGELFF	TGTGCCAGCAGCTTAGCGGGGGCCGACACCGGGGAGCTGTTTTTT
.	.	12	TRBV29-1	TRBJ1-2	CSAGTSGYGYTF	TGCAGCGCAGGGACATCAGGCTATGGCTACACCTTC
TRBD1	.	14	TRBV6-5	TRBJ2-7	CASSHRTGGDEQYF	TGTGCCAGCAGCCATAGGACAGGGGGCGACGAGCAGTACTTC
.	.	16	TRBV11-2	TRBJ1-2	CASSLGGLRANYGYTF	TGTGCCAGCAGCTTAGGAGGGTTGCGGGCTAACTATGGCTACACCTTC
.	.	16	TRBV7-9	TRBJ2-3	CASSLVGFQSLDTQYF	TGTGCCAGCAGCTTAGTTGGTTTCCAATCACTAGATACGCAGTATTTT
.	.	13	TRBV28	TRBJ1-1	CASANPTNTEAFF	TGTGCCAGCGCAAATCCCACGAACACTGAAGCTTTCTTT
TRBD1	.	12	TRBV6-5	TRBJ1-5	CASRTGDQPQHF	TGTGCCAGCAGGACAGGGGATCAGCCCCAGCATTTT
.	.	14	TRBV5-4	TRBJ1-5	CASSLDRANQPQHF	TGTGCCAGCAGCTTGGACAGGGCGAATCAGCCCCAGCATTTT
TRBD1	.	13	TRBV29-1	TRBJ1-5	CSVGGTGNQPQHF	TGCAGCGTTGGGGGGACAGGCAATCAGCCCCAGCATTTT
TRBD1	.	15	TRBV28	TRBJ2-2	CAGGTGIINTGELFF	TGTGCCGGGGGGACAGGGATAATTAACACCGGGGAGCTGTTTTTT
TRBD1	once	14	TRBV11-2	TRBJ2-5	CASSLEQGAETQYF	TGTGCCAGCAGCTTAGAGCAGGGGGCAGAGACCCAGTACTTC
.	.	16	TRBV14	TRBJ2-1	CASSQGKATGHNEQFF	TGTGCCAGCAGCCAAGGGAAAGCTACCGGTCACAATGAGCAGTTCTTC
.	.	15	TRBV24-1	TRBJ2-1	CATRAATAAYNEQFF	TGTGCCACCCGTGCGGCTACCGCGGCCTACAATGAGCAGTTCTTC
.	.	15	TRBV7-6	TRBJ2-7	CASSLGLGRAYEQYF	TGTGCCAGCAGCTTAGGGCTCGGAAGAGCCTACGAGCAGTACTTC
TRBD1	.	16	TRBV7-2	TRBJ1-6	CASSRPQGVPNSPLHF	TGTGCCAGCAGCAGACCACAGGGGGTGCCCAATTCACCCCTCCACTTT
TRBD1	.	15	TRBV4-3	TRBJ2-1	CASSQDPGGYNEQFF	TGCGCCAGCAGCCAAGATCCAGGGGGCTACAATGAGCAGTTCTTC
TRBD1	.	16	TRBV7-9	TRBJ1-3	CASSLTGANSGNTIYF	TGTGCCAGCAGCTTAACAGGGGCCAACTCTGGAAACACCATATATTTT
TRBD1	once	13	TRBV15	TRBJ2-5	CATLTGGEETQYF	TGTGCCACACTAACAGGGGGCGAAGAGACCCAGTACTTC
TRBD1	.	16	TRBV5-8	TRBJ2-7	CASSLRGTGPSYEQYF	TGTGCCAGCAGCTTGCGGGGGACAGGGCCTTCCTACGAGCAGTACTTC
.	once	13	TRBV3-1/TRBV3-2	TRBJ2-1	CASSPAGPNEQFF	TGTGCCAGCAGCCCTGCGGGGCCGAATGAGCAGTTCTTC
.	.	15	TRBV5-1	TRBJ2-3	CASSWTAPSTDTQYF	TGCGCCAGCAGCTGGACTGCTCCTAGCACAGATACGCAGTATTTT
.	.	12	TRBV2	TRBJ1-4	CASSDPVEKLFF	TGTGCCAGCAGTGACCCGGTTGAAAAACTGTTTTTT
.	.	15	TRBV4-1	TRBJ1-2	CASSQEALTAYGYTF	TGCGCCAGCAGCCAAGAGGCTCTTACAGCCTATGGCTACACCTTC
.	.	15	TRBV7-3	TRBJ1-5	CASSKTVGSNQPQHF	TGTGCCAGCAGCAAGACAGTGGGAAGCAATCAGCCCCAGCATTTT
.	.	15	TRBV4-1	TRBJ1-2	CASSQAGGWRAGYTF	TGCGCCAGCAGCCAAGCCGGGGGTTGGCGTGCTGGCTACACCTTC
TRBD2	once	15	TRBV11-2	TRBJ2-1	CASSYTSGSFNEQFF	TGTGCCAGCAGCTATACAAGCGGGAGCTTCAATGAGCAGTTCTTC
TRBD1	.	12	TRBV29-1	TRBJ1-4	CSVAQGAEKLFF	TGCAGCGTGGCACAGGGGGCTGAAAAACTGTTTTTT
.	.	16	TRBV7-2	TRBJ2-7	CASSPQTGLIRGEQYF	TGTGCCAGCAGCCCGCAAACAGGGTTAATCAGGGGCGAGCAGTACTTC
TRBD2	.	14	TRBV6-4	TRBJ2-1	CASSATSGENTQFF	TGTGCCAGCAGTGCCACTAGCGGTGAAAACACGCAGTTCTTC
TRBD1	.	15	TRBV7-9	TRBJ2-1	CASSFTGTVYNEQFF	TGTGCCAGCAGCTTTACCGGGACAGTGTACAATGAGCAGTTCTTC
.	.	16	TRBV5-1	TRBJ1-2	CASSLGGPILNYGYTF	TGCGCCAGCAGCTTGGGCGGCCCTATTCTTAACTATGGCTACACCTTC
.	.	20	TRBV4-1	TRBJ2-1	CASSQSVLRETAASTNEQFF	TGCGCCAGCAGCCAAAGCGTGTTACGGGAGACGGCGGCTAGTACCAATGAGCAGTTCTTC
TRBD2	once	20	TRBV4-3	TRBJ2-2	CASSQGIAVGLALVTGELFF	TGCGCCAGCAGCCAAGGCATCGCTGTGGGACTAGCACTAGTCACCGGGGAGCTGTTTTTT
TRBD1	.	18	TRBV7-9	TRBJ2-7	CASSLIGDRGPGMDEQYF	TGTGCCAGCAGCTTAATCGGGGACAGGGGGCCAGGTATGGACGAGCAGTACTTC
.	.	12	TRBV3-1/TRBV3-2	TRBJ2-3	CASSQRVDTQYF	TGTGCCAGCAGCCAAAGAGTGGATACGCAGTATTTT
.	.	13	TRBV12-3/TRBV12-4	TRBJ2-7	CASSLNGLYEQYF	TGTGCCAGCAGTTTAAACGGGCTTTACGAGCAGTACTTC
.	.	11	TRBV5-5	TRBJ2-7	CASTATYEQYF	TGTGCCAGCACCGCCACCTACGAGCAGTACTTC
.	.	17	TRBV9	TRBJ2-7	CASSVSPSGLTTYEQYF	TGTGCCAGCAGCGTATCGCCGTCCGGACTAACTACCTACGAGCAGTACTTC
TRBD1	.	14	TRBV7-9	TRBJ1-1	CASTDRAGVTEAFF	TGTGCCAGCACCGACAGGGCCGGGGTCACTGAAGCTTTCTTT
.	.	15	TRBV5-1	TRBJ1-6	CASSLVTAYNSPLHF	TGCGCCAGCAGCTTGGTGACAGCCTATAATTCACCCCTCCACTTT
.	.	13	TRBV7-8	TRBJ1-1	CAISEVENTEAFF	TGTGCAATCAGTGAGGTAGAGAACACTGAAGCTTTCTTT
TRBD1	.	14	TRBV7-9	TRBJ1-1	CASSLGDRAGEAFF	TGTGCCAGCAGCTTAGGGGACAGGGCGGGGGAAGCTTTCTTT
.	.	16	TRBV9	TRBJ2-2	CASSPAGGQVTGELFF	TGTGCCAGCAGCCCAGCCGGGGGGCAAGTCACCGGGGAGCTGTTTTTT
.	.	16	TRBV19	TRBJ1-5	CASSGTVRHSGSAQHF	TGTGCCAGTAGTGGGACTGTGAGGCATTCGGGGTCAGCCCAGCATTTT